The 6 T cell receptor beta chains below all came from one sample that was sequenced in a study of siplizumab effects on memory and regulatory T cells. Over a period of around six days at 37 degrees C, the mixed lymphocyte reaction cells were cocultured. These receptors' targets are unknown. TCRdb's table, derived via immunoSEQ multiplex PCR, lists solely in-frame clones and lacks some. The sample lists approximately 20,000 clones, 44% occurring once. The sample taken for sequencing was CFSE-low (dividing) CD4+ T cells sorted from an allogeneic mixed lymphocyte reaction. These receptors were obtained from a human donor in good health; the cells came from an allogeneic mixed lymphocyte reaction. Some clones in this sample may be carry-over from other donors' samples.

J is TRBJ2-5 and V is TRBV21-1; TRBD1 was called by the table and not checked on the DNA. TRBV21-1 is classified as a pseudogene. This CDR3 region has 17 residues. The CDR3 sequence: CASSKGAGGLGKETQYF. CDR3 bases: TGTGCCAGCAGCAAAGGCGCAGGGGGCTTAGGTAAAGAGACCCAGTACTTC.

The chain couples TRBV19 to TRBJ2-5; D ambiguous. The CDR3 is made up of 13 amino acids. Germline V gives CDR1 LNHDA, CDR2 SQIVND (reference sequence). Trimming removed 9 bases from V and 2 bases from J, with 13 bases in between. The CDR3, as DNA: TGTGCCAGCAGTGGAATCTTTCAAGAGACCCAGTACTTC. Translating it yields CASSGIFQETQYF.

The rearrangement links TRBV6-1 to TRBJ2-7; D is perhaps TRBD1 or TRBD2 (5 bases each). Between the trimmed V and J ends, which lost 1 base and 5 bases, there was a span of 12 bases. CDR1 MNHNS and CDR2 SASEGT come from the germline V gene. There are 14 residues in the CDR3. In DNA, the CDR3 is TGTGCCAGCAGTGAAGGGGGGTACTGGAACGAGCAGTACTTC. It translates to CASSEGGYWNEQYF.

This clone was recorded many times. V gene TRBV19 combines with J gene TRBJ2-5, with 10 bases lining up with TRBD1. CDR1 and CDR2 from the germline V gene are LNHDA and SQIVND (reference sequence). Losses at the gene ends were 5 bases for V and 5 bases for J; bases not matched to a gene: 8. The CDR3 is made up of 15 amino acids. The CDR3 loop is CASSGTGVGSETQYF. In nucleotides, the CDR3 is TGTGCCAGTAGTGGGACAGGGGTTGGATCGGAGACCCAGTACTTC.

This rearrangement joins TRBV18 to TRBJ2-7; D remains unclear. Per germline, CDR1 KGHSH and CDR2 LQKENI. Deletions cut 5 bases from V and 0 bases from J, with 14 bases between. CDR3 size: 15 residues. CDR3 region: CASSSASAYSYEQYF. The DNA of the CDR3 is TGTGCCAGCTCATCCGCGTCTGCATACTCCTACGAGCAGTACTTC.

This clone turned up a few times. The chain employs TRBV23-1 and TRBJ2-7; 11 nucleotides line up with TRBD2. TRBV23-1 is recorded as an ORF, its role being uncertain. The CDR3 loop spans 15 amino acids. J gave up 4 bases and V 6 bases, and 8 bases lay outside the gene matches. The CDR3 reads CASRLTSGSCYEQYF. Here the CDR3 DNA reads TGCGCCAGCAGACTAACTAGCGGGAGTTGTTACGAGCAGTACTTC.